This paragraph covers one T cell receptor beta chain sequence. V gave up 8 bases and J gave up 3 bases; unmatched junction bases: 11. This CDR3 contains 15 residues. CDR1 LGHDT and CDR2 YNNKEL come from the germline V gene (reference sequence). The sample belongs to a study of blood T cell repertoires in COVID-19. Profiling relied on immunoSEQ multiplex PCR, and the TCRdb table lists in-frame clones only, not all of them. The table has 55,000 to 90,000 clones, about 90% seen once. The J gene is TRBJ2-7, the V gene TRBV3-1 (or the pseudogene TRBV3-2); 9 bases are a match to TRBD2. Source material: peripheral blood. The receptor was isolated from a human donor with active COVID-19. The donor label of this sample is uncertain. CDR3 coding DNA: TGTGCCAGCTCTAAGGGCCAGCGGGAGGACTACGAGCAGTACTTC. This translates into CASSKGQREDYEQYF.